This T cell receptor (beta chain) was profiled in a study of shared clonotypes between healthy human individuals. The CDR3 loop spans 13 amino acids. Germline-derived CDR1 and CDR2 are MNHEY and SMNVEV (reference sequence). The ends were cut back, 3 bases at V and 2 bases at J, with 7 bases in the middle. On this clone itself: This same CDR3 is encoded by further DNA sequences in the sample.

As defined, naive CD8 cells were CD45RO-negative and positively selected for CCR7, with terminally differentiated effector memory CD45RA+ cells excluded. Samples underwent the assay at deep level. Here immunoSEQ multiplex PCR was the method, and the copy in TCRdb shows in-frame clones only, minus some. Counted here are about 2.1 million clones, 85% to 95% occurring once; the ten biggest clones make up over 1.5%. Input material: naive CD8+ T cells from PBMCs. The clonotype was recovered from a man between 18 and 29 years old in good health. Some clones in this sample may be carry-over from other donors' samples. The genes are TRBV27 and TRBJ2-5; D gene ambiguous. CDR3 DNA sequence: TGTGCCAGCAGTTTTCGGGTACAAGAGACCCAGTACTTC. Its protein product is CASSFRVQETQYF.